These 32 T cell receptor beta chains came from one sample sequenced in a study of human T cells and chemical hapten exposure. TCRdb processed the RACE reads anew with MiXCR; each CDR3 protein has one entry. Of around 50,000 distinct CDR3 sequences listed, 9% to 9.5% are singletons. As for time point: patch test 1, 2 weeks after DPC sensitization. Treatment meaning: therapeutic diphenylcyclopropenone sensitization with weekly scalp DPC. Sequences were derived from whole blood, sampled in connection with sensitization to the hapten diphenylcyclopropenone (DPC). Source of these receptors: a woman aged 40-49 years with alopecia areata. Some clones in this sample may be carry-over from other donors' samples.

This clonotype has at least ten counts. The chain has TRBV6-4 and TRBJ1-1; D unresolved. From germline, CDR1 is MRHNA and CDR2 SNTAGT. The ends were cut back, 2 bases at V and 1 base at J, with 8 bases in the middle. The CDR3 consists of 14 residues. CDR3 in DNA: TGTGCCAGCAGTGACGGTGCAGAGAACACTGAAGCTTTCTTT. Encoded protein: CASSDGAENTEAFF.

The chain carries TRBV6-1 and TRBJ2-1, with a weak D call TRBD2 (7 bases). The germline V gene encodes CDR1 MNHNS and CDR2 SASEGT. The CDR3 runs to 14 residues. With 8 bases removed from V and 4 bases from J, the gap between germline ends came to 15 bases. The CDR3, as DNA: TGTGCCAGCTCTGGGGGGGCTGCTTACAATGAGCAGTTCTTC. Its translation is CASSGGAAYNEQFF.

This clonotype was detected only a few times. The V call is TRBV20-1, the J call TRBJ2-7; D is undetermined. The germline V and J ends were trimmed by 4 bases and 4 bases, with 20 bases remaining between them. The CDR3 extends over 15 amino acids. Germline CDR1 reads DFQATT; CDR2 reads SNEGSKA (reference sequence). CDR3 nucleotide sequence: TGCAGTGCTAAACCCGTTCTTTCTCATCAATACGAGCAGTACTTC. It codes for CSAKPVLSHQYEQYF.

This clonotype was found a few times. The chain carries TRBV9 and TRBJ2-2; a possible D gene is TRBD1 (5 bases). Germline CDR1 reads SGDLS; CDR2 reads YYNGEE. V lost 4 bases to trimming and J lost 5 bases, with 12 bases between them. The CDR3 spans 14 residues. CDR3 DNA: TGTGCCAGCAGCCCCTCAGGGCGGACCGGGGAGCTGTTTTTT. This sequence encodes CASSPSGRTGELFF.

A word on this clonotype: A much larger clone lies a single base off, so this may be a read error. The rearrangement links TRBV2 to TRBJ2-3; unclear D gene. The CDR3 has 15 amino acids. Looked up from germline, CDR1 is SNHLY and CDR2 is FYNNEI. The CDR3 protein is CTSSRARPVTDTQYF. In DNA, the CDR3 is TGTACCAGCAGTCGAGCTAGGCCGGTCACAGATACGCAGTATTTT.

This clonotype was observed at least ten times. V and J are TRBV7-9 and TRBJ2-3, with 7 nucleotides matching TRBD1. After removal of 8 bases from V and 2 bases from J, the junction contained 4 bases not matched to a gene. The CDR3 loop spans 13 amino acids. The germline V gene encodes CDR1 SEHNR and CDR2 FQNEAQ (reference sequence). DNA for the CDR3: TGTGCCAGCGGGACAGTGGTCACAGATACGCAGTATTTT. As protein: CASGTVVTDTQYF. Filled out from reference TRBV7-9 and TRBJ2-3, the complete variable domain reads DTGVSQNPRHKITKRGQNVTFRCDPISEHNRLYWYRQTLGQGPEFLTYFQNEAQLEKSRLLSDRFSAERPKGSFSTLEIQRTEQGDSAMYLCASGTVVTDTQYFGPGTRLTVL.

This clonotype was picked up many times. V and J are TRBV24-1 and TRBJ1-2, with TRBD1 matching 7 bases. The J segment lost 2 bases and the V segment lost 4 bases, leaving 3 bases of the junction unmatched. Germline-derived CDR1 and CDR2 are KGHDR and SFDVKD. The CDR3 has 14 amino acids. CDR3 in amino acids: CATSEWDSNYGYTF. As DNA, the CDR3 is TGTGCCACCAGTGAATGGGACAGCAACTATGGCTACACCTTC.

In its sample, this clonotype was seen many times. The chain combines TRBV7-9 with TRBJ2-1, with D unclear. The length of the CDR3 is 13 residues. V was shortened by 3 bases and J by 3 bases, with 6 bases between the two germline ends. Germline CDR1 SEHNR, CDR2 FQNEAQ (reference sequence). CDR3 sequence reads: CASSLTVYNEQFF. The CDR3 bases are TGTGCCAGCAGCTTGACTGTCTACAATGAGCAGTTCTTC.

In its sample, this clonotype was seen a few times. CDR3 coding DNA: TGCAGTGCGGAGGACAGGGAAAGTCAAGGGTACGAGCAGTACTTC. As protein: CSAEDRESQGYEQYF. V usage is TRBV20-1 and J usage is TRBJ2-7; 8 bases match TRBD1. This CDR3 spans 15 amino acids. V lost 6 bases and J lost 4; bases outside the gene matches: 14. CDR1 is DFQATT, CDR2 SNEGSKA, per germline (reference sequence).

The genes are TRBV6-2 or TRBV6-3 and TRBJ2-1; D unclear. V was clipped by 2 bases and J by 8 bases, with 7 bases between them. The V gene's germline CDR1 is MNHEY and CDR2 SVGEGT. The CDR3 sequence is 12 residues long. The CDR3 loop reads CASSYVMDEQFF. CDR3 DNA: TGTGCCAGCAGTTACGTTATGGATGAGCAGTTCTTC.

This clonotype was counted many times. The V gene is TRBV5-1, the J gene TRBJ2-7; 7 bases agree with TRBD1. The V gene end was trimmed by 0 bases and the J gene end by 5 bases; junction bases not matched to a gene: 5. The CDR3 is made up of 14 amino acids. Germline-derived CDR1 and CDR2 are SGHRS and YFSETQ. CDR3 residues: CASSLDGTANEQYF. CDR3 in DNA: TGCGCCAGCAGCTTGGACGGGACAGCCAACGAGCAGTACTTC.

In its sample, this clonotype was seen many times. J is TRBJ2-5 and V is TRBV18; D is ambiguous. The CDR3 covers 14 residues. Germline V gene data show CDR1 as KGHSH and CDR2 as LQKENI. V lost 3 bases, J lost 3 bases, and 11 bases lay in between. CDR3 nucleotide sequence: TGTGCCAGCTCACCCGGACGGCTAAAAGAGACCCAGTACTTC. Translating it yields CASSPGRLKETQYF.

This clonotype was detected only a few times. The chain uses TRBV20-1 and TRBJ2-3; 8 bases align to TRBD1. The CDR3 consists of 14 residues. CDR1 DFQATT and CDR2 SNEGSKA come from the germline V gene (reference sequence). V was pared by 2 bases and J by 4 bases, with 5 bases of the junction left unmatched. The CDR3 sequence: CSARTGGIADTQYF. As DNA, the CDR3 is TGCAGTGCTAGAACAGGGGGAATTGCAGATACGCAGTATTTT.

In its sample, this clonotype was seen a few times. The chain carries TRBV2 and TRBJ1-2; 9 bases fit TRBD1. Trimming cost V 6 bases and J 4 bases; bases outside gene matches: 9. Germline V gene data show CDR1 as SNHLY and CDR2 as FYNNEI. CDR3 size: 15 residues. CDR3 protein: CASRDTGGLSYGYTF. The CDR3, as DNA: TGTGCCAGCAGGGACACAGGGGGCTTGTCCTATGGCTACACCTTC.

In its sample, this clonotype was seen many times. The rearrangement links TRBV29-1 to TRBJ2-6; 8 nucleotides match TRBD1. Trimming at V came to 6 bases and at J to 2 bases, leaving 9 bases not matched to a gene. The germline V gene has CDR1 SQVTM and CDR2 ANQGSEA. The CDR3 runs 16 residues. The CDR3 sequence is CSVHGQGPTGANVLTF. The CDR3, as DNA: TGCAGCGTCCACGGACAGGGTCCTACTGGGGCCAACGTCCTGACTTTC.

This clonotype was detected ten times or more. The rearrangement joins TRBV18 to TRBJ1-1; D might be TRBD1 (5 bases). The germline V gene has CDR1 KGHSH and CDR2 LQKENI. Trimming shortened V by 0 bases and J by 0 bases, and 11 bases separated the two germline ends. This CDR3 has 16 amino acids. CDR3 DNA sequence: TGTGCCAGCTCACCACCGGGGGGTCCTATGAACACTGAAGCTTTCTTT. It yields the protein CASSPPGGPMNTEAFF.

This clonotype was seen more than once but under ten times. The genes are TRBV6-5 and TRBJ2-2; tentative D call: TRBD1 (6 bases). Germline V gene data show CDR1 as MNHEY and CDR2 as SVGAGI. Trimming removed 6 bases at V and 1 base at J, with 9 bases between. This CDR3 has 14 residues. CDR3 coding DNA: TGTGCCAGCAGCAGGGGACGGAACACCGGGGAGCTGTTTTTT. It is translated as CASSRGRNTGELFF.

The chain employs TRBV28 and TRBJ1-6; D uncertain. The CDR3 spans 13 residues. CDR1 MDHEN and CDR2 SYDVKM come from the germline V gene. The germline V and J ends were trimmed by 7 bases and 13 bases, with 17 bases remaining between them. Here the CDR3 DNA reads TGTGCCAGCACGGGCCTCGGAACGCGGCCCCTCCACTTT. Translation gives CASTGLGTRPLHF. Combining the CDR3 with reference TRBV28 and TRBJ1-6 gives the whole variable domain DVKVTQSSRYLVKRTGEKVFLECVQDMDHENMFWYRQDPGLGLRLIYFSYDVKMKEKGDIPEGYSVSREKKERFSLILESASTNQTSMYLCASTGLGTRPLHFGNGTRLTVT.

The rearrangement joins TRBV2 to TRBJ1-6; the D gene is possibly TRBD1 (6 bases). This CDR3 has 14 amino acids. The ends were cut back, 3 bases at V and 7 bases at J, with 10 bases in the middle. The germline CDR1 and CDR2 sequences are SNHLY and FYNNEI. CDR3 residues: CASSEDSENSPLHF. CDR3 bases: TGTGCCAGCAGTGAGGACAGCGAGAATTCACCCCTCCACTTT.

The rearrangement joins TRBV6-2 or TRBV6-3 to TRBJ1-5; D is undetermined. V lost 6 bases, J lost 1 base, and 13 bases lay in between. Germline lookup yields CDR1 MNHEY and CDR2 SVGEGT. CDR3 length equals 15 residues. CDR3 residues: CASRRPSGSNQPQHF. The DNA of the CDR3 is TGTGCCAGCAGGCGACCCAGCGGGAGCAATCAGCCCCAGCATTTT.

This clonotype has ten or more counts. The rearrangement links TRBV9 to TRBJ2-7; D may be TRBD2 (6 bases). Deletions cut 4 bases from V and 3 bases from J, with 17 bases between. The CDR3 is made up of 15 amino acids. Germline V gene lookup returns CDR1 SGDLS and CDR2 YYNGEE. The CDR3 DNA is TGTGCCAGCAGCCGGAGGGACCTCCCCTACTACGAGCAGTACTTC. Translating gives CASSRRDLPYYEQYF.

Many counts were recorded for this clonotype. The V and J genes are TRBV18 and TRBJ1-6; the D is unclear. CDR1 is KGHSH and CDR2 is LQKENI in the germline V gene. The CDR3 consists of 14 residues. Trimming took 3 bases from V and 8 from J, leaving 11 bases between them. As DNA, the CDR3 is TGTGCCAGCTCACCTTCTGTGGCGGATTCACCCCTCCACTTT. Its protein is CASSPSVADSPLHF.

This clonotype was recorded at least ten times. The V call is TRBV5-4, the J call TRBJ2-5; 10 nucleotides line up with TRBD2. V lost 0 bases, J lost 5 bases, and 10 bases stayed unmatched. Germline V gene data show CDR1 as SGHNT and CDR2 as YYREEE (reference sequence). This CDR3 is built from 17 residues. CDR3: CASSLALAGVLGETQYF. CDR3 bases: TGTGCCAGCAGCTTGGCGCTAGCGGGGGTCCTCGGGGAGACCCAGTACTTC.

The table lists this clonotype with a few counts. V usage is TRBV6-2 or TRBV6-3 and J usage is TRBJ1-5; tentative D call: TRBD1 (6 bases). V was clipped by 6 bases and J by 9 bases, with 15 bases between them. Germline V gene data show CDR1 as MNHEY and CDR2 as SVGEGT. This CDR3 comprises 13 residues. The CDR3 protein is CASSGQILWPQHF. CDR3 in DNA: TGTGCCAGCAGCGGACAGATCCTATGGCCCCAGCATTTT.

There are many counts of this clonotype. V usage is TRBV5-6 and J usage is TRBJ2-5; possibly TRBD2 for D (5 bases). Germline assignment: CDR1 SGHDT and CDR2 YYEEEE. The CDR3 is 14 residues long. Trimming removed 1 base from V and 1 base from J, with 8 bases in between. As DNA, the CDR3 is TGTGCCAGCAGCTTGATGGGAGTCCAAGAGACCCAGTACTTC. Translating gives CASSLMGVQETQYF.

This clonotype was counted at least ten times. The chain employs TRBV7-8 and TRBJ2-5, with D possibly being TRBD1 (6 bases). Trimming stripped 6 bases from V and 5 bases from J, with 19 bases between. Germline lookup yields CDR1 SGHVS and CDR2 FQNEAQ. The CDR3 loop spans 15 amino acids. CDR3 sequence (DNA): TGTGCCAGCAGGGACGGGACAAACTGGGGGGAGACCCAGTACTTC. Protein product: CASRDGTNWGETQYF.

This clonotype was seen repeatedly, ten times or more. CDR3 in DNA: TGTGCCCTAGGGGCAGGGGGCGTTCGCTATGGCTACACCTTC. Protein: CALGAGGVRYGYTF. The chain combines TRBV7-9 with TRBJ1-2; 8 bases are a match to TRBD1. J gave up 4 bases and V 11 bases, and 12 bases lay outside the gene matches. This CDR3 spans 14 amino acids. Germline V CDR1 and CDR2: SEHNR, FQNEAQ (reference sequence).

This clonotype has only a few counts. The chain recombines TRBV7-9 with TRBJ2-7; D not resolved. The V and J ends lost 1 base and 3 bases respectively, with 10 bases between them. The CDR3 runs to 14 residues. Germline V gene sequence: CDR1 SEHNR, CDR2 FQNEAQ (reference sequence). DNA of the CDR3: TGTGCCAGCAGCTTAGGGGTCCGATTCTACGAGCAGTACTTC. Its translation: CASSLGVRFYEQYF.

This clonotype was observed many times. This chain joins TRBV12-3 or TRBV12-4 and TRBJ2-3; 10 positions match TRBD2. CDR3 length equals 17 residues. V shed 5 bases, J shed 6 bases, and the junction held 14 bases outside the gene matches. In DNA form, the CDR3 reads TGTGCCAGCAGTCCACCCCTTGGGGTAGCGGGGGGTGATACGCAGTATTTT. Its protein is CASSPPLGVAGGDTQYF.

The chain joins TRBV2 to TRBJ1-2, with a tentative D call TRBD1 (5 bases). This CDR3 region has 14 residues. The germline V gene has CDR1 SNHLY and CDR2 FYNNEI. V dropped 3 bases and J dropped 4 bases, with 12 bases sitting between them. This CDR3 reads CASSDSPDSYGYTF. The CDR3 region has the DNA TGTGCCAGCAGTGATAGCCCTGACAGCTATGGCTACACCTTC.

This clonotype was seen more than once but under ten times. V and J are TRBV29-1 and TRBJ2-3, with 8 bases matching TRBD2. CDR3 size: 14 residues. Germline V gives CDR1 SQVTM, CDR2 ANQGSEA. V trimming: 7 bases; J trimming: 0 bases; junction bases outside the gene matches: 6. CDR3 in DNA: TGCAGCGCCTATAGCGGGGCCAGCACAGATACGCAGTATTTT. Its translation is CSAYSGASTDTQYF.

This clonotype has more than one count but fewer than ten. This rearrangement joins TRBV19 to TRBJ2-4; 10 bases are shared with TRBD2. The V gene's germline CDR1 is LNHDA and CDR2 SQIVND (reference sequence). V trimming: 5 bases; J trimming: 9 bases; junction bases outside the gene matches: 13. CDR3 length equals 16 residues. CDR3: CASSSERGGFGSIQYF. The DNA for the CDR3 is TGTGCCAGTAGTTCCGAGCGGGGGGGCTTCGGCTCCATTCAGTACTTC.